A selection of T cell receptor beta chains follows, all from one sample in a study of spatial heterogeneity in lung cancer. TCRdb fed the 5' RACE reads into MiXCR, producing one record per CDR3 protein. This sample has 3,500 to 5,500 distinct CDR3 sequences; 5.5% to 7% occur once, and the top ten carry about 35%. The material sequenced was lung tumor tissue, taken at surgery. All receptors come from a male donor with early-stage non-small cell lung cancer. Each CDR3 is given with its conserved first and last residue. The D gene is left open where the match is weak. Part of the rows lack a size; the others show once, few, many or a class for expanded clones.

j_call v_call clone_size d_call cdr3_aa cdr3_nt
TRBJ2-7 TRBV6-1 few - CASSDSSGSYEQYF TGTGCCAGCAGTGACTCGAGCGGCTCCTACGAGCAGTACTTC
TRBJ2-2 TRBV7-7 many TRBD2 CASSPLAGNTGELFF TGTGCCAGCAGCCCACTAGCGGGGAACACCGGGGAGCTGTTTTTT
TRBJ2-1 TRBV4-1 medium-sized TRBD2 CASSQDPRGGEQFF TGCGCCAGCAGCCAAGATCCTCGGGGGGGTGAGCAGTTCTTC
TRBJ1-2 TRBV28 many - CASSLGSHGYTF TGTGCCAGCAGTTTGGGGAGCCATGGCTACACCTTC
TRBJ2-7 TRBV28 many - CASSSGTGSYEQYF TGTGCCAGCAGTTCAGGGACGGGATCCTACGAGCAGTACTTC
TRBJ2-1 TRBV12-3/TRBV12-4 - TRBD2 CASSMGGKDNEQFF TGTGCCAGCTCGATGGGGGGGAAAGACAATGAGCAGTTCTTC
TRBJ2-3 TRBV9 many - CASSAQDTQYF TGTGCCAGCAGCGCCCAGGATACGCAGTATTTT
TRBJ2-1 TRBV19 many TRBD1 CASSRGQGDYNEQFF TGTGCCAGTAGCCGGGGACAGGGTGACTACAATGAGCAGTTCTTC
TRBJ2-1 TRBV7-2 medium-sized TRBD2 CASSDRTSGVHNEQFF TGTGCCAGCAGCGACAGGACTAGCGGGGTTCACAATGAGCAGTTCTTC
TRBJ2-3 TRBV7-7 - TRBD2 CASSYSGADTQYF TGTGCTAGCAGCTACAGCGGGGCAGATACGCAGTATTTT
TRBJ2-5 TRBV5-1 many - CASSFPGMETQYF TGCGCCAGCAGCTTTCCAGGGATGGAGACCCAGTACTTC
TRBJ2-2 TRBV7-2 many TRBD1 CASSIRQGGTGELFF TGTGCCAGCAGCATTAGACAGGGCGGCACCGGGGAGCTGTTTTTT
TRBJ1-2 TRBV29-1 many - CSVVEPGTAYGYTF TGCAGCGTTGTGGAGCCCGGGACGGCCTATGGCTACACCTTC
TRBJ1-1 TRBV27 medium-sized - CASSSSGSTEAFF TGTGCCAGCAGCTCCTCAGGATCCACTGAAGCTTTCTTT
TRBJ2-7 TRBV5-4 many - CASRRSGTYEQYF TGTGCCAGCCGGAGGAGCGGAACCTACGAGCAGTACTTC
TRBJ2-5 TRBV3-1 many - CASSQEQGTATETQYF TGTGCCAGCAGCCAAGAGCAGGGAACGGCGACTGAGACCCAGTACTTC
TRBJ2-5 TRBV19 many TRBD2 CATRSRGGLEETQYF TGTGCCACTCGATCCCGGGGGGGCCTAGAGGAGACCCAGTACTTC
TRBJ1-3 TRBV7-2 many - CASSLEGQGPFSGNTIYF TGTGCCAGCAGCTTAGAGGGGCAGGGTCCCTTCTCTGGAAACACCATATATTTT
TRBJ1-6 TRBV20-1 many - CSATRDRNSPLHF TGCAGTGCTACTCGGGACCGGAATTCACCCCTCCACTTT
TRBJ2-4 TRBV6-5 many - CASSSGLSLAKNIQYF TGTGCCAGCAGTTCGGGACTGAGTCTAGCCAAAAACATTCAGTACTTC
TRBJ2-3 TRBV7-9 medium-sized - CASNPGGNTDTQYF TGTGCCAGCAATCCAGGGGGGAACACAGATACGCAGTATTTT
TRBJ1-2 TRBV10-3 medium-sized TRBD1 CAISPDRAFGYTF TGTGCCATCAGTCCTGACAGGGCCTTTGGCTACACCTTC